This TCR beta chain was recorded in a study of shared clonotypes between healthy human individuals. Study-wide context: CD8 memory received one plate per donor, CD8 naive two, CD4 memory three and CD4 naive three. Study-wide points: Expectations were that clonotype sharing among donors would be affected by sequencing depth. Limited genetic and exposure-history diversity came from having few donors.

Profiled with immunoSEQ multiplex PCR; TCRdb holds only in-frame clones, not every one. The sample shows about 580,000 clones, 95% to 98% of them seen only once. The CDR3 contains 14 residues. The germline V gene has CDR1 SNHLY and CDR2 FYNNEI. V was pared by 10 bases and J by 8 bases, with 20 bases between. In the naive CD8 group, cells lacked CD45RO and were positively selected for CCR7, so terminally differentiated effector memory CD45RA+ cells were left out. For this clone: What it binds is unknown.

This chain uses TRBV2 with TRBJ1-4; unclear D gene. Sequencing was done on a sample of naive CD8+ T cells sorted from blood. The TCR comes from a man under 40 in good health. The CDR3 is CATYESRSWEKLFF. CDR3 bases: TGTGCCACCTACGAGAGCCGGAGTTGGGAAAAACTGTTTTTT.